The 14 T cell receptor beta chains presented below share a single source sample, sequenced in a study of T-cell memory formation after mild COVID-19. One entry per CDR3 protein results from TCRdb running MiXCR on the 5' RACE reads. The sample includes over 60,000 distinct CDR3 sequences, approximately 16% of them seen just once. Source material: PBMCs or a T cell subset sorted from them (not recorded which). Receptors were obtained from an adult woman who had mild COVID-19 (a few samples of this study predate the infection). Cell type and time point are not known.

This chain uses TRBV2 with TRBJ2-1, with D unclear. V lost 7 bases and J 1 base, leaving 11 bases between the germline ends. Germline V lookup: CDR1 SNHLY, CDR2 FYNNEI. The CDR3 runs 14 residues. DNA for the CDR3: TGTGCCAGCACTTATGAGTCGTCCTACAATGAGCAGTTCTTC. This sequence encodes CASTYESSYNEQFF.

This clonotype was counted ten times or more. J is TRBJ2-5 and V is TRBV10-3; tentatively, D is TRBD1 (6 bases). Trimming stripped 7 bases from V and 5 bases from J, with 11 bases between. Germline V gene lookup returns CDR1 ENHRY and CDR2 SYGVKD. This CDR3 comprises 12 residues. CDR3 residues: CAIKGVDETQYF. In nucleotides, the CDR3 is TGTGCCATCAAGGGGGTAGATGAGACCCAGTACTTC.

This clonotype was counted a few times. The chain carries TRBV24-1 and TRBJ2-1; weak D call: TRBD2 (6 bases). V was pared by 0 bases and J by 7 bases, with 15 bases between. Germline loops: CDR1 KGHDR, CDR2 SFDVKD. This CDR3 has 16 amino acids. The CDR3 bases are TGTGCCACCAGTGATTTGCCCGGGGGAGGCTCAAATGAGCAGTTCTTC. This codes for CATSDLPGGGSNEQFF.

This chain connects TRBV4-1 to TRBJ2-3; 11 positions match TRBD2. CDR3 length equals 14 residues. Germline CDR1 MGHRA, CDR2 YSYEKL. V shed 0 bases and J 7 bases; nucleotides not matched to a gene: 0. CDR3 bases: TGCGCCAGCAGCCAAGAGACTAGCGGGAATACGCAGTATTTT. Translation gives CASSQETSGNTQYF.

The V and J genes are TRBV18 and TRBJ2-7; 7 bases agree with TRBD2. The germline V gene encodes CDR1 KGHSH and CDR2 LQKENI. The CDR3 runs to 14 residues. V trimming: 5 bases; J trimming: 2 bases; junction bases outside the gene matches: 6. CDR3 residues: CASSSWGGAYEQYF. CDR3 in DNA: TGTGCCAGCTCATCCTGGGGGGGGGCCTACGAGCAGTACTTC.

This clonotype was counted a few times. The V call is TRBV5-6, the J call TRBJ2-3; 7 bases agree with TRBD2. This CDR3 spans 16 amino acids. V lost 2 bases and J lost 2; bases outside the gene matches: 8. Germline V gene data show CDR1 as SGHDT and CDR2 as YYEEEE. CDR3 amino acids: CASSLAGRAITDTQYF. CDR3 nucleotide sequence: TGTGCCAGCAGCTTAGCGGGGAGGGCCATCACAGATACGCAGTATTTT.

This clonotype was found a few times. The chain joins TRBV7-9 to TRBJ2-5; TRBD2 matches at 9 bases. Germline V lookup: CDR1 SEHNR, CDR2 FQNEAQ (reference sequence). Unmatched junction bases numbered 16, after V lost 2 bases and J lost 3 bases. This CDR3 contains 19 residues. The CDR3: CASSLMLGTSQGEKETQYF. CDR3 nucleotides: TGTGCCAGCAGCTTAATGCTTGGGACTAGCCAAGGAGAAAAAGAGACCCAGTACTTC.

This clonotype was detected only a few times. The chain uses TRBV7-9 and TRBJ2-2; tentative D call: TRBD1 (6 bases). The CDR3 runs 15 residues. V was cut by 2 bases and J by 4 bases, with 11 bases left in between. Germline V gene data show CDR1 as SEHNR and CDR2 as FQNEAQ (reference sequence). In DNA, the CDR3 is TGTGCCAGCAGCTTATGGGGGCCGGGCACCGGGGAGCTGTTTTTT. The encoded protein is CASSLWGPGTGELFF.

This chain links TRBV4-3 with TRBJ1-2; D is unclear. CDR3 length: 15 residues. V lost 1 base and J lost 0, with 9 bases in between. Germline V gene sequence: CDR1 LGHNA, CDR2 YSLEER. The CDR3, as DNA: TGCGCCAGCAGCCAAGCGGACGGGTCTAACTATGGCTACACCTTC. Translating gives CASSQADGSNYGYTF.

CDR3 bases: TGTGCCAGCAGCTTAGCGGGTGGGGGTCACACTGAAGCTTTCTTT. Translated: CASSLAGGGHTEAFF. The chain carries TRBV7-9 and TRBJ1-1; D is possibly TRBD1 (5 bases). The ends were cut back, 0 bases at V and 3 bases at J, with 11 bases in the middle. The CDR3 length is 15 residues. Germline CDR1 SEHNR, CDR2 FQNEAQ (reference sequence).

This clonotype was found many times. The chain links TRBV6-4 to TRBJ2-3, with D unclear. The germline CDR1 and CDR2 sequences are MRHNA and SNTAGT. Trimming took 4 bases from V and 0 from J, leaving 8 bases between them. The CDR3 is made up of 14 amino acids. CDR3 in amino acids: CASSGDPSTDTQYF. The CDR3 coding sequence is TGTGCCAGCAGTGGGGATCCTAGCACAGATACGCAGTATTTT.

This clonotype was seen only a few times. The chain couples TRBV20-1 to TRBJ2-5; D unresolved. V was trimmed by 2 bases and J by 0 bases, leaving 7 bases between them. CDR3 size: 13 residues. Germline V gene data show CDR1 as DFQATT and CDR2 as SNEGSKA (reference sequence). DNA for the CDR3: TGCAGTGCTAGAACGAGGTACCAAGAGACCCAGTACTTC. Encoded protein: CSARTRYQETQYF.

A few counts support this clonotype. The genes are TRBV7-2 and TRBJ1-1; D uncertain. In germline, CDR1 is SGHTA, CDR2 FQGNSA. The CDR3 consists of 13 residues. The V and J ends lost 5 bases and 7 bases respectively, with 14 bases between them. For the CDR3, the DNA is TGTGCCAGCAGCCCGCCGTTAACAGATGAAGCTTTCTTT. Translating gives CASSPPLTDEAFF.

The chain couples TRBV7-9 to TRBJ1-6, with 11 bases lining up with TRBD1. V shed 4 bases, J shed 9 bases, and the junction held 11 bases outside the gene matches. This CDR3 comprises 17 residues. The germline CDR1 and CDR2 sequences are SEHNR and FQNEAQ (reference sequence). In nucleotides, the CDR3 is TGTGCCAGCAGCTCGTCCCCCGGGACAGGGGGTGGTTCACCCCTCCACTTT. It translates to CASSSSPGTGGGSPLHF. Looking up the rest from reference TRBV7-9 and TRBJ1-6 gives the full variable domain: DTGVSQNPRHKITKRGQNVTFRCDPISEHNRLYWYRQTLGQGPEFLTYFQNEAQLEKSRLLSDRFSAERPKGSFSTLEIQRTEQGDSAMYLCASSSSPGTGGGSPLHFGNGTRLTVT.